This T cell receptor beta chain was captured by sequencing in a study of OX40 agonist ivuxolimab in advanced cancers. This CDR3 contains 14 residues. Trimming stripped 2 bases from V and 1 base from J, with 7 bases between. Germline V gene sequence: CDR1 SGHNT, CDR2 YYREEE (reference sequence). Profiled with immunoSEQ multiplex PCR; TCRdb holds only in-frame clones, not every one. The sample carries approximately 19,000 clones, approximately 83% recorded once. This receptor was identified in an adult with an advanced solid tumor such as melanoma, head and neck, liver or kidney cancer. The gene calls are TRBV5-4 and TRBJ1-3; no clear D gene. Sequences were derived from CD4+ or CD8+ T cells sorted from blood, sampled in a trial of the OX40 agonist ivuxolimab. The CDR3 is CASSFWGSGNTIYF. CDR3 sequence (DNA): TGTGCCAGCAGCTTCTGGGGTTCTGGAAACACCATATATTTT.